The following is a T cell receptor (beta chain) sequence with its context. The antigen remains unidentified. The source of the sample is a study of cytomegalovirus exposure and HLA in healthy donors. This CDR3 has 15 residues. Trimming at V came to 3 bases and at J to 4 bases, leaving 6 bases not matched to a gene. From germline, CDR1 is MGHRA and CDR2 YSYEKL. 60 Vbeta and 13 Jbeta primers were used in PCR. Assay used: immunoSEQ multiplex PCR; TCRdb lists only in-frame clones, some missing. Among about 160,000 clones, around 72% were seen once, and the ten largest hold approximately 7.1%. Study results and limitations: It was shown in a later analysis that HLA-associated TCR beta chains were more clonally expanded than other, equally common chains. No immune exposure information besides CMV serostatus was available.

This sequence originates from a middle-aged man in good health and CMV-seropositive. The chain employs TRBV4-1 and TRBJ2-7, with TRBD1 matching 10 bases. The sequenced sample consisted of PBMCs. The CDR3 protein is CASSQSGTGAYEQYF. The CDR3 DNA reads TGCGCCAGCAGCCAGTCCGGGACAGGGGCGTACGAGCAGTACTTC.